Shown below are 14 T cell receptor beta chains from a single sample sequenced in a study of shared clonotypes between healthy human individuals. Produced via immunoSEQ multiplex PCR; TCRdb's table is partial and in-frame only. The table lists 1,500,000 or so clones, approximately 97% of them singletons. Sequenced sample: naive CD4+ T cells sorted from blood. The subset is: CD45RA+ positively selected. Receptor source: a man younger than 45 in good health.

Worth noting for this clone: Different DNA sequences within this sample yield the same CDR3. This chain uses TRBV18 with TRBJ1-4; no definite D call. Trimming stripped 3 bases from V and 0 bases from J, with 8 bases between. The CDR3 has 15 amino acids. CDR1 is KGHSH, CDR2 LQKENI, per germline. As DNA, the CDR3 is TGTGCCAGCTCACCTCTAAGAGCAACTAATGAAAAACTGTTTTTT. Protein: CASSPLRATNEKLFF.

The chain has TRBV5-4 and TRBJ2-3, with D unresolved. The CDR3 is made up of 16 amino acids. Between the trimmed V and J ends, which lost 0 bases and 0 bases, there was a span of 11 bases. Germline values: CDR1 SGHNT, CDR2 YYREEE (reference sequence). In DNA form, the CDR3 reads TGTGCCAGCAGCTTGGCCCGCGAGGCTAGCACAGATACGCAGTATTTT. Translation gives CASSLAREASTDTQYF.

The rearrangement uses TRBV30 and TRBJ1-2; no firm D call. V was shortened by 0 bases and J by 4 bases, with 6 bases between the two germline ends. CDR1 and CDR2 (germline): GTSNPN, SVGIG (reference sequence). The CDR3 sequence is 12 residues long. CDR3 loop: CAWSVSGYGYTF. The CDR3 DNA reads as TGTGCCTGGAGTGTATCAGGCTATGGCTACACCTTC.

The chain joins TRBV18 to TRBJ1-1; D is unresolved. V gave up 7 bases and J gave up 1 base, with 13 bases separating them. Germline assignment: CDR1 KGHSH and CDR2 LQKENI. The CDR3 is 14 residues long. The DNA for the CDR3 is TGTGCCAGCTTTCCCAGCGCACCGAACACTGAAGCTTTCTTT. Its translation is CASFPSAPNTEAFF. The full variable domain, with the rest looked up from reference TRBV18 and TRBJ1-1, is NAGVMQNPRHLVRRRGQEARLRCSPMKGHSHVYWYRQLPEEGLKFMVYLQKENIIDESGMPKERFSAEFPKEGPSILRIQQVVRGDSAAYFCASFPSAPNTEAFFGQGTRLTVV.

With regard to this clone: The junction shows a germline mismatch at one end, possibly a read error. The CDR3 sequence: CASSRTSVPSSYGQYF. The CDR3 DNA reads as TGCGCCAGCAGTAGGACTAGCGTTCCTAGCTCCTACGGGCAGTACTTC. The chain recombines TRBV5-1 with TRBJ2-7; 9 bases match TRBD2. CDR3 length: 16 amino acids. From germline, CDR1 is SGHRS and CDR2 YFSETQ.

The rearrangement joins TRBV7-8 to TRBJ1-1; D gene unclear. Looked up from germline, CDR1 is SGHVS and CDR2 is FQNEAQ. V was shortened by 5 bases and J by 8 bases, with 18 bases between the two germline ends. The CDR3 has 14 amino acids. CDR3 coding DNA: TGTGCCAGCAGCCCCCTCCGGGTAGGGCGGGAAGCTTTCTTT. Protein product: CASSPLRVGREAFF.

The chain couples TRBV4-2 to TRBJ1-2, with 7 bases lining up with TRBD1. The CDR3 is 18 residues long. Germline V lookup: CDR1 LGHNA, CDR2 YNFKEQ. With 1 base clipped from V and 3 bases from J, the junction kept 14 bases outside the gene matches. In DNA form, the CDR3 reads TGTGCCAGCAGCCAAGGGGTCGGAGTAGGGGGCGCGGACTATGGCTACACCTTC. Amino acids: CASSQGVGVGGADYGYTF.

V and J are TRBV5-8 and TRBJ1-5; 7 nucleotides line up with TRBD1. CDR3 length equals 15 residues. Losses at the gene ends were 4 bases for V and 6 bases for J; bases not matched to a gene: 10. CDR1 and CDR2 from the germline V gene are SGHTS and YDEGEE. This CDR3 is CASSRPQGRFQPQHF. CDR3 coding DNA: TGTGCCAGCAGCAGACCACAGGGGCGGTTTCAGCCCCAGCATTTT.

About this clone itself: The same CDR3 can be traced to other DNA sequences in this sample. The V and J genes are TRBV10-3 and TRBJ2-3; no clear D gene. V lost 6 bases and J lost 1, with 2 bases in between. CDR1 is ENHRY, CDR2 SYGVKD, per germline. The CDR3 has 11 residues. The CDR3 nucleotides are TGTGCCATCAGGGGCACAGATACGCAGTATTTT. Its translation is CAIRGTDTQYF.

This chain joins TRBV28 and TRBJ2-1; TRBD1 matches at 9 bases. CDR1 and CDR2 from the germline V gene are MDHEN and SYDVKM. The CDR3 totals 15 residues. The V and J ends lost 4 bases and 8 bases, in that order; junction bases with no gene match: 9. The CDR3 bases are TGTGCCAGCAGTTCTATCGGGACAGGGCGACATGAGCAGTTCTTC. It codes for CASSSIGTGRHEQFF.

J is TRBJ1-1 and V is TRBV7-6; D gene unclear. Germline values: CDR1 SGHVS, CDR2 FNYEAQ. CDR3 length: 13 amino acids. V was cut by 5 bases and J by 1 base, with 8 bases left in between. In DNA form, the CDR3 reads TGTGCCAGCAGCACCGTCCCGAACACTGAAGCTTTCTTT. Its protein is CASSTVPNTEAFF.

The chain carries TRBV25-1 and TRBJ2-7; 8 positions match TRBD1. CDR3 length equals 13 residues. The junction had 7 bases not matched to a gene; V was cut back by 6 bases and J by 6 bases. Germline CDR1 is MGHDK and CDR2 is SYGVNS. The CDR3 bases are TGTGCCAGCAGGCGGACAGGGCATTTCGAGCAGTACTTC. It is translated as CASRRTGHFEQYF.

The rearrangement links TRBV4-3 to TRBJ2-7; D possibly corresponds to TRBD2 (5 bases). V was cut by 0 bases and J by 2 bases, with 20 bases left in between. In germline, CDR1 is LGHNA, CDR2 YSLEER. This CDR3 is built from 18 residues. The CDR3 DNA reads as TGCGCCAGCAGCCAAGATAACGTCGTCGGTGGGGAGCCCTACGAGCAGTACTTC. Residues: CASSQDNVVGGEPYEQYF.

The gene calls are TRBV5-1 and TRBJ1-5; D possibly corresponds to TRBD1 (6 bases). Trimming left V 3 bases short and J 3 bases short, with 10 bases between. Per the germline V gene, CDR1 is SGHRS and CDR2 is YFSETQ. The CDR3 runs 14 residues. The CDR3 is CASSSTGLNQPQHF. Written as DNA, the CDR3 is TGCGCCAGCAGCTCGACAGGCCTCAATCAGCCCCAGCATTTT.